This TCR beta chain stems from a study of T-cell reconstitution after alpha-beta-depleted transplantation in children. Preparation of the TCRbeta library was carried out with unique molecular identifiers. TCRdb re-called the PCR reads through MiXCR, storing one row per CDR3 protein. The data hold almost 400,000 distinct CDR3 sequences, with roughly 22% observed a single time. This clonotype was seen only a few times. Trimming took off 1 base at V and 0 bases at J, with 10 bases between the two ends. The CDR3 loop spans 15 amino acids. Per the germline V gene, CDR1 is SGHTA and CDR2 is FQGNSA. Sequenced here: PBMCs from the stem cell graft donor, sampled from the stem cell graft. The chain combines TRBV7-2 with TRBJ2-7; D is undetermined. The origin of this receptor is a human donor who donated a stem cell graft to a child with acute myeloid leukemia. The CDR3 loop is CASSLGRHTSYEQYF. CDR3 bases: TGTGCCAGCAGCTTAGGCAGGCATACCTCCTACGAGCAGTACTTC.